The clone carrying this T cell receptor beta chain has only a few counts. With V trimmed by 3 bases and J by 3 bases, 4 bases remained unmatched. The germline gives CDR1 SGHTA, CDR2 FQGNSA. This CDR3 has 14 residues. This entry comes from a study of blood T cell repertoires in COVID-19. At the level of the study: Specimens from acute and convalescent COVID-19 originated in the United States, Italy and Spain. The cDNA or gDNA used as material had been derived from T cells, B-cell-depleted T cells, or PBMCs.

Original handling: Amplifying reference gene primers gave estimates of nucleated cell counts. Using immunoSEQ multiplex PCR, the repertoire was profiled, and TCRdb retains in-frame clones only, with some absent. The V and J calls and clone size come from that table; D and trimming were worked out from the DNA. The profile shows around 260,000 clones, roughly 86% of them singletons. The receptor's source is a woman between 45 and 60 years old with acute or convalescent COVID-19. J is TRBJ1-2 and V is TRBV7-2, with 7 bases fitting TRBD1. Sequencing input: peripheral blood. The CDR3 loop is CASSFRDRDYGYTF. CDR3 DNA sequence: TGTGCCAGCAGCTTTCGAGACAGGGACTATGGCTACACCTTC.